This TCR beta chain was found in a study of T cells in narcolepsy. For the study at large: Patients with NT1 or NT2 and healthy control donors were enrolled.

The germline V gene encodes CDR1 SGDLS and CDR2 YYNGEE. V lost 4 bases and J lost 5; bases outside the gene matches: 9. This CDR3 comprises 14 residues. Study-level findings and limits: Same-patient CSF and blood CD4+ T cell clonotypes included HCRT-specific and TRIB2-specific autoreactive ones. Blood of same and different patients, but not healthy controls, reportedly held recurring autoreactive clonotypes.

This clone appeared a single time. Its cognate antigen is unknown. Clones were read by immunoSEQ multiplex PCR, and TCRdb kept only the in-frame ones, dropping some. The table has roughly 35,000 clones, around 85% seen once. Material for sequencing was CD45RA- memory CD4+ T cells from PBMCs. The source is a human donor with narcolepsy. This chain uses TRBV9 with TRBJ2-7; 7 bases are shared with TRBD1. This CDR3 is CASSPQTGIHEQYF. The CDR3 bases are TGTGCCAGCAGCCCCCAGACAGGGATCCACGAGCAGTACTTC.